Below, 29 T cell receptor beta chains from the same sample are listed, as sequenced in a study of CD8+ T cells in alopecia areata. The sorting of pooled cutaneous lymph node cells relied on CD4, CD8alpha, NKG2D, NKG2ACE and other markers. Extracted RNA was reverse transcribed, and the resulting cDNA served as sequencing template. The method was immunoSEQ multiplex PCR; TCRdb's version includes in-frame clones alone and lacks a portion of them. This sample comprises about 300,000 clones, none seen once only. Sequencing was carried out using CD4+ T cells sorted from a lymph node. All receptors derive from a C3H/HeJ mouse with alopecia areata. For this strain, the MHC haplotype corresponds to H2-k.

This clone was found a few times. Germline and genes: mouse. Coverage ceases 4 residues before the CDR3 finishes, and the germline J gene fills in the end. Within the sample, other DNA sequences also encode this same CDR3. This rearrangement joins TRBV17 to TRBJ2-7; 7 bases match TRBD1. Germline-derived CDR1 and CDR2 are MNHDT and YYDKIL. Trimming at V came to 6 bases and at J to 0 bases, leaving 2 bases not matched to a gene. This CDR3 is built from 13 residues. CDR3 DNA, as far as it was read: TGTGCTAGCAGACAGGGGAGCTCCTAT. This codes for CASRQGSSY. The entire CDR3 reads CASRQGSSYEQYF.

This clone has a handful of counts. Gene names and germline refer to mouse. The read comes to an end 4 residues before the CDR3 does, leaving the germline J gene to fill in the end. The chain joins TRBV13-3 to TRBJ2-1, with TRBD1 identical over 11 bases. From germline, CDR1 is NNHDY and CDR2 SYVADS. The CDR3 has 15 amino acids. J was trimmed by 5 bases and V by 2 bases; bases with no gene match: 3. CDR3 loop: CASSEGTGGDAEQFF. CDR3 DNA (partial): TGTGCCAGCAGTGAAGGGACAGGGGGAGATGCT.

A few counts support this clone. Gene names refer to mouse genes. The CDR3 end falls 4 residues outside the read, so it is completed with the germline J gene. The chain combines TRBV1 with TRBJ1-2; D is ambiguous. Trimming cost V 3 bases and J 4 bases, with 9 bases left between them. CDR3 length: 13 residues. From germline, CDR1 is NSQYPW and CDR2 LRSPGD (reference sequence). The covered CDR3 bases are TGCACCTGCAGTGCTAGTAGAGGCTCC. It specifies CTCSASRGS. The whole CDR3 reads CTCSASRGSDYTF.

Regarding this clone: The genes are named according to mouse. The sequence runs out 4 residues before the end of the CDR3; the remainder is reconstructed from the germline J gene. The chain links TRBV19 to TRBJ2-3, with 12 bases identical to TRBD2. V lost 4 bases and J lost 4; bases outside the gene matches: 4. CDR1 is FNHDT and CDR2 is SITEND in the germline V gene (reference sequence). The CDR3 has 15 amino acids. CDR3: CASSATGGATETLYF. Partial CDR3 DNA: TGTGCCAGCAGTGCGACTGGGGGGGCAACAGAA. The entire variable domain, with the rest obtained from reference TRBV19 and TRBJ2-3, is as follows: GGIITQTPKFLIGQEGQKLTLKCQQNFNHDTMYWYRQDSGKGLRLIYYSITENDLQKGDLSEGYDASREKKSSFSLTVTSAQKNEMAVFLCASSATGGATETLYFGSGTRLTVL.

On this clone: These gene names are mouse names. The CDR3 end lies 4 residues beyond the end of the read and is filled in from the germline J gene. J is TRBJ1-1 and V is TRBV19, with TRBD1 identical over 8 bases. The germline V gene encodes CDR1 FNHDT and CDR2 SITEND (reference sequence). This CDR3 has 14 amino acids. Incomplete CDR3 DNA: TGTGCCAGCAGTCGACCCCAGGGGGCCGCA. As protein: CASSRPQGAA. The full CDR3 is CASSRPQGAAEVFF.

Points on this clone: Mouse gene names and germline throughout. The read finishes 4 residues shy of the CDR3 end, and the germline J gene is used to complete it. The chain employs TRBV19 and TRBJ1-1; 10 bases fit TRBD1. V trimming: 4 bases; J trimming: 4 bases; junction bases outside the gene matches: 4. CDR1 and CDR2 from the germline V gene are FNHDT and SITEND (reference sequence). The CDR3 consists of 14 residues. The CDR3 sequence is CASSDRGRVTEVFF. The covered CDR3 bases are TGTGCCAGCAGTGACAGGGGGCGCGTCACA.

Notes on this clone: These gene names are mouse names. Read data end 4 residues before the CDR3 end; the end is taken from the germline J gene. Other DNA variants within this sample encode the same CDR3. V usage is TRBV31 and J usage is TRBJ2-1; 9 bases map to TRBD2. The CDR3 length is 14 residues. The germline gives CDR1 GKSSPN, CDR2 SITVG. V was pared by 1 base and J by 4 bases, with 2 bases of the junction left unmatched. CDR3 DNA, as far as it was read: TGTGCCTGGAGTCCGGGACTGGGTTATGCT. This sequence encodes CAWSPGLGYA. The entire CDR3 reads CAWSPGLGYAEQFF.

About this clone: Mouse gene names and germline throughout. The DNA ends 3 residues before the CDR3 does, and the rest of the CDR3 is filled in from the germline J gene. This chain links TRBV19 with TRBJ1-6; D is ambiguous. TRBJ1-6 is an ORF for which the function is uncertain. V dropped 2 bases and J dropped 4 bases, with 7 bases sitting between them. This CDR3 contains 14 residues. The germline CDR1 and CDR2 sequences are FNHDT and SITEND (reference sequence). The CDR3 is CASSIHRYNSPLYF. The covered CDR3 bases are TGTGCCAGCAGTATTCACAGATATAATTCGCCC.

This clone was observed a few times. Genes here carry mouse names. The read terminates 4 residues before the CDR3 end, so the remaining end is supplied by the germline J gene. The chain joins TRBV14 to TRBJ1-1; the D gene is possibly TRBD1 (5 bases). This CDR3 region has 14 residues. Germline V CDR1 and CDR2: SGHDT, FRDEAV. Trimming left V 2 bases short and J 0 bases short, with 8 bases between. CDR3 bases read: TGTGCCAGCAGTTTACGGACAACAAACACA. It translates to CASSLRTTNT. The full CDR3 is CASSLRTTNTEVFF.

This clone has only a few counts. Mouse gene names apply. The missing CDR3 end, 4 residues past where the read stops, is filled in from the germline J gene. Distinct nucleotide sequences in the sample also encode this CDR3. The chain carries TRBV13-2 and TRBJ2-1; 9 bases match TRBD2. Trimming at V came to 3 bases and at J to 0 bases, leaving 1 base not matched to a gene. Germline-derived CDR1 and CDR2 are NNHNN and SYGAGS (reference sequence). There are 15 residues in the CDR3. The DNA read from the CDR3 is TGTGCCAGCGGTGTGACTGGGGGTAACTATGCT. It encodes CASGVTGGNYA. The CDR3, in full, reads CASGVTGGNYAEQFF.

Comment on this clone: Gene names and germline match the mouse. CDR3 loop: CTWGTHYEQYF. The DNA read from the CDR3 is TGCACCTGGGGGACACACTAT. V is TRBV1 and J is TRBJ2-7; possible D gene TRBD1, 6 bases. The read halts 4 residues ahead of the CDR3 end, with the missing end drawn from the germline J gene. This CDR3 region has 11 residues. V shed 9 bases and J shed 3 bases, with 9 bases lying between them. From germline, CDR1 is NSQYPW and CDR2 LRSPGD (reference sequence).

This clone was recorded a few times. The genes and germline here are from mouse. The read halts 4 residues ahead of the CDR3 end, with the missing end drawn from the germline J gene. This same CDR3 is encoded by further DNA sequences in the sample. This chain joins TRBV13-3 and TRBJ2-5, with 8 positions matching TRBD1. Germline V gene data show CDR1 as NNHDY and CDR2 as SYVADS. The CDR3 is 14 amino acids. Trimming took 3 bases from V and 3 from J; bases not matched to a gene: 3. The part of the CDR3 DNA that was read is TGTGCCAGCAGTGTGCAGGGGGCTCAAGAC. It specifies CASSVQGAQD. The entire CDR3 protein is CASSVQGAQDTQYF.

To note about this clone: Any gene name here is a mouse gene name. The read ends 4 residues before the CDR3 terminus; that terminus is restored from the germline J gene. V and J are TRBV5 and TRBJ2-1; D possibly corresponds to TRBD1 (6 bases). Germline CDR1 LGHNA, CDR2 YNLKQL (reference sequence). V was pared by 2 bases and J by 1 base, with 9 bases between. This CDR3 comprises 15 residues. The CDR3 loop reads CASSQTRGNYAEQFF. CDR3 DNA (partial): TGTGCCAGCAGCCAAACCAGGGGAAACTATGCT.

On this clone itself: Gene names are the mouse ones. The observed sequence ends 4 residues before the CDR3 terminus, with the missing tail filled in from the germline J gene. The gene calls are TRBV13-3 and TRBJ1-2; TRBD1 matches 11 bases. CDR3 length: 16 amino acids. J lost 0 bases, V lost 4 bases, and 5 bases had no gene match. The V gene's germline CDR1 is NNHDY and CDR2 SYVADS. The CDR3 protein is CASSTWDRGTNSDYTF. The part of the CDR3 DNA that was read is TGTGCCAGCAGTACATGGGACAGGGGGACAAACTCC.

A remark on this clone: The germline and genes are mouse ones. Sequencing ends 4 residues short of the CDR3 end; the germline J gene provides the rest. The gene calls are TRBV19 and TRBJ2-2; D is perhaps TRBD1 (7 bases). The CDR3 runs 14 residues. CDR1 is FNHDT and CDR2 is SITEND in the germline V gene (reference sequence). V dropped 4 bases and J dropped 3 bases, with 10 bases sitting between them. The CDR3 DNA, read in part, is TGTGCCAGCAGTTCAGGGGGGTACACCGGG. Its translation is CASSSGGYTG. In full, the CDR3 is CASSSGGYTGQLYF.

For this clone: Gene names refer to mouse genes. The read falls 4 residues short of the CDR3 end, and the missing part is taken from the germline J gene. J is TRBJ2-1 and V is TRBV31; TRBD2 agrees at 11 bases. CDR3 length: 15 amino acids. Germline V gene lookup returns CDR1 GKSSPN and CDR2 SITVG. CDR3 sequence: CAWSPILGGRAEQFF. CDR3 DNA, as far as it was read: TGTGCCTGGAGCCCTATACTGGGGGGGCGCGCT.

Of note for this clone: Gene names and germline match the mouse. The read terminates 4 residues before the CDR3 end, so the remaining end is supplied by the germline J gene. The chain links TRBV13-1 to TRBJ2-5; weak D call: TRBD1 (5 bases). With 3 bases removed from V and 2 bases from J, the gap between germline ends came to 7 bases. CDR3 length equals 13 residues. The germline gives CDR1 NSHNY, CDR2 SYGAGN. The part of the CDR3 DNA that was read is TGTGCCAGCAGTGGACAGCTCCAAGAC. Translation: CASSGQLQD. In full, the CDR3 reads CASSGQLQDTQYF.

In this sample, this clone turned up a few times. Germline and genes here are mouse. The CDR3 extends 4 residues past the end of the read, so its final part is completed from the germline J gene. Other DNA sequences within the sample encode an identical CDR3. The genes are TRBV31 and TRBJ2-3; tentative D call: TRBD2 (6 bases). This CDR3 region has 15 residues. Trimming removed 0 bases at V and 0 bases at J, with 10 bases between. Germline V gives CDR1 GKSSPN, CDR2 SITVG. The CDR3 DNA, read in part, is TGTGCCTGGAGTCTAGGCGGGGGGAGTGCAGAA. This sequence encodes CAWSLGGGSAE. The entire CDR3 protein is CAWSLGGGSAETLYF.

This clone came up a few times. Genes and germline come from the mouse. The CDR3 extends 4 residues past the end of the read, so its final part is completed from the germline J gene. This chain joins TRBV19 and TRBJ2-7; 12 nucleotides match TRBD1. Germline V gene data show CDR1 as FNHDT and CDR2 as SITEND (reference sequence). The trim removed 5 bases at V and 1 base at J, leaving 4 bases unmatched. The CDR3 has 15 residues. CDR3 DNA (partial): TGTGCCAGCAGGCCGGGACAGGGGGCGTCCTAT. Amino acid sequence: CASRPGQGASY. The full-length CDR3 reads as CASRPGQGASYEQYF.

The table lists this clone with many counts. Here the gene names and germline are mouse. Read sequence stops 4 residues before the CDR3 end, and the germline J gene provides the missing end. Other DNA variants within this sample encode the same CDR3. The chain uses TRBV1 and TRBJ2-1; TRBD1 matches at 7 bases. Per the germline V gene, CDR1 is NSQYPW and CDR2 is LRSPGD (reference sequence). Trimming at V came to 3 bases and at J to 3 bases, leaving 2 bases not matched to a gene. The CDR3 spans 14 residues. The CDR3 region is CTCSAGTAYAEQFF. Partial CDR3 DNA: TGCACCTGCAGTGCCGGGACAGCCTATGCT.

The table lists this clone with a few counts. The genes are named according to mouse. CDR3 DNA, as far as it was read: TGTGCCAGCGGTGATGCTACAGGGGGCTTTAAC. Residues: CASGDATGGFN. The complete CDR3 protein is CASGDATGGFNTLYF. The chain uses TRBV13-2 and TRBJ2-4; 9 nucleotides line up with TRBD1. The read halts 4 residues ahead of the CDR3 end, with the missing end drawn from the germline J gene. Germline values: CDR1 NNHNN, CDR2 SYGAGS (reference sequence). This CDR3 contains 15 residues.

In its sample, this clone was seen a few times. Mouse gene names apply. Read coverage stops 4 residues before the CDR3 terminus; the germline J gene supplies the remainder. This sample includes further DNA sequences coding for the same CDR3. V usage is TRBV31 and J usage is TRBJ2-4; maybe TRBD1 (6 bases). Germline CDR1 reads GKSSPN; CDR2 reads SITVG. The CDR3 length is 12 residues. CDR3 in amino acids: CAWSLGGNTLYF. The part of the CDR3 DNA that was read is TGTGCCTGGAGTCTAGGGGGAAAC. The variable domain in full, with the rest retrieved from reference TRBV31 and TRBJ2-4, is AQTIHQWPVAEIKAVGSPLSLGCTIKGKSSPNLYWYWQATGGTLQQLFYSITVGQVESVVQLNLSASRPKDDQFILSTEKLLLSHSGFYLCAWSLGGNTLYFGAGTRLSVL.

With respect to this clone: All gene names here are mouse names. From the germline J gene comes the end of the CDR3, since the read stops 4 residues before it. Additional DNA sequences in this sample encode the identical CDR3. The chain links TRBV13-1 to TRBJ2-7; 9 positions agree with TRBD2. Germline V lookup: CDR1 NSHNY, CDR2 SYGAGN. This CDR3 contains 14 residues. Trimming removed 2 bases from V and 3 bases from J; junction bases left unmatched: 3. The CDR3 bases that were read are TGTGCCAGCAGTGACGCTGGGGGGGACTAT. It specifies CASSDAGGDY. The entire CDR3 protein is CASSDAGGDYEQYF.

This clone has a handful of counts. Gene names are mouse gene names. The observed sequence ends 4 residues before the CDR3 terminus, with the missing tail filled in from the germline J gene. This chain uses TRBV1 with TRBJ1-1, with a tentative D call TRBD1 (6 bases). The ends were cut back, 0 bases at V and 4 bases at J, with 12 bases in the middle. The CDR3 has 15 residues. Germline V CDR1 and CDR2: NSQYPW, LRSPGD (reference sequence). Incomplete CDR3 DNA: TGCACCTGCAGTGCAGATTGGGGGGCCGCCACA. Translating gives CTCSADWGAAT. The entire CDR3 sequence reads CTCSADWGAATEVFF. The full variable domain, its missing parts supplied by reference TRBV1 and TRBJ1-1, is VTLLEQNPRWRLVPRGQAVNLRCILKNSQYPWMSWYQQDLQKQLQWLFTLRSPGDKEVKSLPGADYLATRVTDTELRLQVANMSQGRTLYCTCSADWGAATEVFFGKGTRLTVV.

This clone was counted between two and nine times. Genes and germline are mouse. The read halts 4 residues ahead of the CDR3 end, with the missing end drawn from the germline J gene. The chain links TRBV31 to TRBJ1-1; 9 nucleotides agree with TRBD1. CDR1 is GKSSPN, CDR2 SITVG, per germline. The J segment lost 1 base and the V segment lost 4 bases, leaving 13 bases of the junction unmatched. The CDR3 contains 17 residues. The CDR3 sequence: CAWTPTGGRIANTEVFF. Incomplete CDR3 DNA: TGTGCCTGGACCCCGACAGGGGGTAGGATTGCGAACACA.

As to this clone: The gene symbols are mouse symbols. Coverage ceases 4 residues before the CDR3 finishes, and the germline J gene fills in the end. The chain combines TRBV1 with TRBJ1-1, with 7 bases fitting TRBD1. This CDR3 region has 13 residues. CDR1 NSQYPW and CDR2 LRSPGD come from the germline V gene (reference sequence). CDR3 amino acids: CTCSAPGTAEVFF. The CDR3 DNA, read in part, is TGCACCTGCAGTGCACCCGGGACAGCA.

This clone was detected a few times. Gene names refer to mouse genes. The CDR3 extends 4 residues past the end of the read, so its final part is completed from the germline J gene. J is TRBJ1-2 and V is TRBV5; 9 nucleotides agree with TRBD1. Per germline, CDR1 LGHNA and CDR2 YNLKQL (reference sequence). The CDR3 covers 13 residues. The CDR3 sequence: CASSPPTGGDYTF. Incomplete CDR3 DNA: TGTGCCAGCAGCCCCCCGACAGGGGGC.

Only a few counts were recorded for this clone. Gene names are the mouse ones. The observed sequence ends 4 residues before the CDR3 terminus, with the missing tail filled in from the germline J gene. V usage is TRBV17 and J usage is TRBJ2-1; 9 nucleotides line up with TRBD1. The CDR3 length is 16 residues. The V segment lost 2 bases and the J segment 0 bases; nucleotides outside the gene matches: 2. The germline V gene encodes CDR1 MNHDT and CDR2 YYDKIL. The CDR3 DNA, read in part, is TGTGCTAGCAGTAGAACAGGGGGCCTTAACTATGCT. It is translated as CASSRTGGLNYA. The CDR3, in full, reads CASSRTGGLNYAEQFF.

This clone was recorded a few times. Genes and germline come from the mouse. The read stops 4 residues short of the end of the CDR3; the missing end is completed from the germline J gene. The V and J genes are TRBV13-2 and TRBJ2-3; 11 nucleotides match TRBD2. With 2 bases clipped from V and 0 bases from J, the junction kept 2 bases outside the gene matches. This CDR3 has 16 amino acids. Germline V gene lookup returns CDR1 NNHNN and CDR2 SYGAGS (reference sequence). The DNA read from the CDR3 is TGTGCCAGCGGTGAGGGACTGGGGGTTAGTGCAGAA. Translation: CASGEGLGVSAE. The whole CDR3 region reads CASGEGLGVSAETLYF.